This TCR beta chain appears in the sequencing data of a study of vaccination effects on CD4 cells after COVID-19. TCRdb keeps only in-frame clones here, not all; method: immunoSEQ multiplex PCR. This table has fewer than 80,000 clones, around two thirds appearing once. Comments on this clone: The antigen is undetermined.

Sequencing followed a ViraFEST assay step that expanded antigen-specific CD4+ T cells with viral peptide pools. Isolating CD4+ T cells followed less than 12 days of culture. Every participant took two doses of the BNT162b2 or mRNA-1273 vaccine. The CDR3 extends over 16 amino acids. Germline values: CDR1 LGHDT, CDR2 YNNKEL (reference sequence). Trimming took 4 bases from V and 5 from J, leaving 20 bases between them. The sequencing used CD4+ T cells from PBMCs cultured with HCoV-229E spike peptides, collected after COVID-19 vaccination. The TCR sequence derives from a human donor who received a COVID-19 vaccine. The rearrangement links TRBV3-1 (or the pseudogene TRBV3-2) to TRBJ2-5; unclear D gene. CDR3 nucleotides: TGTGCCAGCAGCCCATTGCAGGCACCCAACGAGGAGACCCAGTACTTC. Translation: CASSPLQAPNEETQYF.